This TCR beta chain was recovered during a study of T cell responses to AZD1222 COVID-19 vaccine. Findings and limits, study-wide: White British donors predominated, females outnumbered males, and clonal diversity was possibly underestimated. The study identified only 6 or 7 AZD1222 recipients as seropositive at baseline. Spike-spanning, vaccine-associated CD4 TCRs were dominant at 160-218 and 743-854. Repertoires in all cases were sampled only once the peak T cell response had passed.

TCRdb's copy holds only in-frame clones and misses some; the assay was immunoSEQ multiplex PCR. The table has more than 85,000 clones, about 90% seen once; the top ten hold around 6.9%. This CDR3 comprises 14 residues. Trimming removed 4 bases from V and 3 bases from J; junction bases left unmatched: 2. Germline V lookup: CDR1 SEHNR, CDR2 FQNEAQ (reference sequence). Notes on this clone: No antigen is known for it.

This receptor was taken from an adult in good health. The sample here was peripheral blood, taken on day 0 of AZD1222 vaccination. The chain links TRBV7-9 to TRBJ1-5, with 8 bases lining up with TRBD1. CDR3 DNA: TGTGCCAGCAGCTCGGGACAGGTCAATCAGCCCCAGCATTTT. It is translated as CASSSGQVNQPQHF.